One and the same sample provided the 5 T cell receptor beta chains below, sequenced in a study of T cells in Graves' hyperthyroidism and ophthalmopathy. Amplified TCR beta CDR3 regions came from RNA transcripts. First-round RT-PCR of the TCR CDR3 relied on the HTBI primer set. TCRdb itself ran the multiplex PCR reads through MiXCR, one entry per CDR3 protein. The table has about 270,000 distinct CDR3 sequences, 24% seen once. Sequencing was done on a sample of blood. These receptors were taken from a woman between 35 and 50 years old with Graves' ophthalmopathy.

This clonotype occurred many times. This chain uses TRBV6-5 with TRBJ1-1; D is ambiguous. V was cut by 4 bases and J by 1 base, with 13 bases left in between. Germline V gene sequence: CDR1 MNHEY, CDR2 SVGAGI. The CDR3 has 15 residues. CDR3: CASSSYLDGNTEAFF. Here the CDR3 DNA reads TGTGCCAGCAGTTCATACCTGGACGGGAACACTGAAGCTTTCTTT.

This chain uses TRBV2 with TRBJ2-7; 10 positions match TRBD1. The V and J ends lost 11 bases and 0 bases, in that order; junction bases with no gene match: 16. CDR3 length equals 17 residues. CDR1 SNHLY and CDR2 FYNNEI come from the germline V gene. The CDR3 here is CAVPTGTGASTSYEQYF. The DNA of the CDR3 is TGTGCCGTACCAACCGGGACAGGGGCCTCCACCTCCTACGAGCAGTACTTC.

This clonotype came up many times. This chain uses TRBV28 with TRBJ1-5; 10 positions agree with TRBD1. V gave up 4 bases and J gave up 0 bases; unmatched junction bases: 9. CDR3 length: 18 residues. The germline gives CDR1 MDHEN, CDR2 SYDVKM. CDR3 loop: CASSSDRGVSYSNQPQHF. The CDR3 DNA reads TGTGCCAGCAGTTCGGACAGGGGGGTGTCGTATAGCAATCAGCCCCAGCATTTT.

There are many counts of this clonotype. The V and J genes are TRBV7-2 and TRBJ2-7; a weak D match, TRBD2 (7 bases). Germline V gene lookup returns CDR1 SGHTA and CDR2 FQGNSA. Trimming stripped 5 bases from V and 2 bases from J, with 16 bases between. The CDR3 spans 15 residues. The CDR3 bases are TGTGCCAGCAGCCCCTATGGGGGGGCGGCCTACGAGCAGTACTTC. As protein: CASSPYGGAAYEQYF. The variable domain in full, with the rest retrieved from reference TRBV7-2 and TRBJ2-7, is GAGVSQSPSNKVTEKGKDVELRCDPISGHTALYWYRQSLGQGLEFLIYFQGNSAPDKSGLPSDRFSAERTGGSVSTLTIQRTQQEDSAVYLCASSPYGGAAYEQYFGPGTRLTVT.

This clonotype was observed many times. The CDR3 protein is CASSSDRVYEQYF. CDR3 in DNA: TGTGCCAGCAGTTCGGACAGGGTCTACGAGCAGTACTTC. The chain uses TRBV2 and TRBJ2-7; 8 bases are shared with TRBD1. Germline CDR1 SNHLY, CDR2 FYNNEI. V dropped 5 bases and J dropped 3; count of bases not matched to a gene: 3. The CDR3 loop spans 13 amino acids.